The clone carrying this TCR beta chain occurred once. The record originates from a study of blood T cell repertoires in COVID-19. The overall study: Nucleic acid was either cDNA or gDNA, and it came from T cells, B-cell-depleted T cells, or PBMCs.

Germline V gives CDR1 SGHVS, CDR2 FQNEAQ. With 2 bases removed from V and 5 bases from J, the gap between germline ends came to 15 bases. This CDR3 comprises 16 residues. Clinical history as reported by participants underpinned cohort assignment. Recovered Cohort 3 donors showed two negative PCRs, clearance, or symptom resolution. Authors' methods: Estimated nucleated cell counts came from reference gene primer amplification. The repertoire was sequenced with immunoSEQ multiplex PCR; TCRdb's copy has only in-frame clones and lacks some. V, J and clone size reflect that table, while D and trimming were determined from the DNA. The repertoire consists of hundreds of thousands of clones, with around 86% occurring once and the leading ten covering 1.5% to 2%.

The source material was PBMCs or T cells enriched from blood (not recorded which). V usage is TRBV7-8 and J usage is TRBJ2-2; D may be TRBD2 (6 bases). The sequence came from a woman in her forties or fifties who had recovered from COVID-19. DNA for the CDR3: TGTGCCAGCAGCTTATCCCCGGGAGTGGGGACCGGGGAGCTGTTTTTT. Its protein is CASSLSPGVGTGELFF. Based on the CDR3 plus reference TRBV7-8 and TRBJ2-2, the full variable domain is GAGVSQSPRYKVAKRGQDVALRCDPISGHVSLFWYQQALGQGPEFLTYFQNEAQLDKSGLPSDRFFAERPEGSVSTLKIQRTQQEDSAVYLCASSLSPGVGTGELFFGEGSRLTVL.